A single T cell receptor beta chain is shown here with its context. The antigen is not known. The data originate from a study of OX40 agonist ivuxolimab in advanced cancers. Background on the study: Dose-escalation patients suffered from hepatocellular carcinoma, melanoma, renal cell or head and neck cancer. Three patients showed partial responses: one hepatocellular carcinoma and two cutaneous melanoma cases. Findings and limits, study-wide: Dosing at 0.1 to 3.0 mg/kg was accompanied by clonal expansion of CD4+ and CD8+ blood T cells by week 6.

Profiling relied on immunoSEQ multiplex PCR, and the TCRdb table lists in-frame clones only, not all of them. Of 9,500 to 10,000 clones in the sample, 80% to 90% were seen once. CDR1 and CDR2 from the germline V gene are ENHRY and SYGVKD. Trimming cost V 10 bases and J 5 bases; bases outside gene matches: 6. The CDR3 length is 13 residues. The chain links TRBV10-3 to TRBJ2-2, with 8 bases aligning to TRBD2. This clonotype originated in an adult with an advanced solid tumor such as melanoma, head and neck, liver or kidney cancer. Sequences were derived from CD4+ or CD8+ T cells sorted from blood, sampled in a trial of the OX40 agonist ivuxolimab. CDR3 residues: CATGGVPTGELFF. The DNA of the CDR3 is TGTGCCACCGGGGGGGTTCCAACCGGGGAGCTGTTTTTT.